Ten or more counts support the clone carrying this T cell receptor (beta chain). No antigen is known for it. Noted time point: sample taken at primary tumor resection. TCRdb reprocessed the 5' RACE reads with MiXCR, giving one entry per CDR3 protein. The sample has approximately 5,200 distinct CDR3 sequences; about 8.8% are singletons. These data come from a study of spatial heterogeneity in lung cancer. Overall study findings and caveats: Counts that tracked tumor mutation counts were those of expanded intratumoral alpha and beta TCRs.

Trimming shortened V by 4 bases and J by 5 bases, and 15 bases separated the two germline ends. The length of the CDR3 is 15 residues. The germline V gene encodes CDR1 KGHSH and CDR2 LQKENI. The TCR originated in a female donor with early-stage non-small cell lung cancer. The starting material was lung tumor tissue, obtained at surgery. The chain carries TRBV18 and TRBJ1-5; D is perhaps TRBD1 (5 bases). The CDR3 nucleotides read TGTGCCAGCTCACAGGAAACAGGAGCCGATCAGCCCCAGCATTTT. Encoded protein: CASSQETGADQPQHF.